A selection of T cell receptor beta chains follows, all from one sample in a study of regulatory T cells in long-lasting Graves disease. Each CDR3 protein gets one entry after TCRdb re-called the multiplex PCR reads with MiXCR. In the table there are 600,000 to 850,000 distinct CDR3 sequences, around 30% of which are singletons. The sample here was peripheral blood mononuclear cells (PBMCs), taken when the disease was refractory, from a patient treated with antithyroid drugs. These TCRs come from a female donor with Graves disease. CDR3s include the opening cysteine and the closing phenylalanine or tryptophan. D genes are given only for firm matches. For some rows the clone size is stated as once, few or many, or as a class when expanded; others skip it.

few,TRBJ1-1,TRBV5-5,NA,CASSLGGPQRRAFF,TGTGCCAGCAGCTTGGGGGGACCACAACGGCGTGCTTTCTTT
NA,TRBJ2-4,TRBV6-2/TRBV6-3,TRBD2,CASSYAPGTSVGNIQYF,TGTGCCAGCAGTTACGCCCCCGGGACTAGCGTTGGAAACATTCAGTACTTC
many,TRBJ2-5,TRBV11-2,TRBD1,CASTLQGASARRETQYF,TGTGCCAGCACCCTTCAGGGGGCTAGCGCTAGGCGGGAGACCCAGTACTTC
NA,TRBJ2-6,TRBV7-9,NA,CASSLRQWGANVLTF,TGTGCCAGCAGCCTCCGACAGTGGGGGGCCAACGTCCTGACTTTC
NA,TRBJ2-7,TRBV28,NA,CASRYRATYEQYF,TGTGCCAGCAGGTACAGGGCTACCTACGAGCAGTACTTC
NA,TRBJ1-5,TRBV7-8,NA,CASSPGRGGGNQPQHF,TGTGCCAGCAGCCCCGGGAGGGGGGGTGGCAATCAGCCCCAGCATTTT
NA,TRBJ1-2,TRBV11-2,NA,CASSLVDGTCRYTF,TGTGCCAGCAGCTTAGTGGACGGAACCTGTCGCTACACCTTC
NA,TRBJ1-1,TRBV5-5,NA,CASSIINTEAFF,TGTGCCAGCAGCATTATAAACACTGAAGCTTTCTTT
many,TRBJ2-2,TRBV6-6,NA,CASSYSTVRNTGELFF,TGTGCCAGCAGTTACTCGACAGTCAGGAACACCGGGGAGCTGTTTTTT
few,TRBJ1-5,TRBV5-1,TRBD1,CASSLDRGGGQPQHF,TGCGCCAGCAGCCTAGACAGGGGCGGCGGTCAGCCCCAGCATTTT
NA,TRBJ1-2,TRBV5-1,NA,CASSLTPGIGEYGYTF,TGCGCCAGCAGCCTTACCCCGGGGATAGGGGAGTATGGCTACACCTTC
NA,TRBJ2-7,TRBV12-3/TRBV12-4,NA,CASRLLASEQYF,TGTGCCAGCAGATTACTAGCCTCCGAGCAGTACTTC
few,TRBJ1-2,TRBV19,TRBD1,CASTEESTGGRYGYTF,TGTGCCAGTACCGAAGAATCCACAGGGGGCCGGTATGGCTACACCTTC
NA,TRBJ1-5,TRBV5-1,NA,CASSPGGGHQPQHF,TGCGCCAGCAGCCCCGGGGGGGGTCATCAGCCCCAGCATTTT
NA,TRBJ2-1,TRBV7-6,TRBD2,CASSTQSGRSNEQFF,TGTGCCAGCAGCACCCAGAGCGGGAGGAGCAATGAGCAGTTCTTC
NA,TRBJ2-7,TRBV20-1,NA,CSATNRVLTYEQYF,TGCAGTGCAACAAACAGGGTCCTAACCTACGAGCAGTACTTC
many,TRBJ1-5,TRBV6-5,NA,CASSYSRDVTEDQPQHF,TGTGCCAGCAGTTACTCGAGGGATGTGACGGAGGATCAGCCCCAGCATTTT
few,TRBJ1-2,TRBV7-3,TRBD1,CASSFQPGQGVRDYTF,TGTGCCAGCAGCTTTCAACCGGGACAGGGGGTTAGGGACTACACCTTC
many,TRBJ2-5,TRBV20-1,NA,CSARDNYQETQYF,TGCAGTGCTCGGGACAACTACCAAGAGACCCAGTACTTC
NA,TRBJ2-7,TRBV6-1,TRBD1,CASSEWKGQGPHEQYF,TGTGCCAGCAGTGAATGGAAGGGACAGGGCCCCCACGAGCAGTACTTC
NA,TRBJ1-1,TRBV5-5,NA,CASSFISNTEAFF,TGTGCCAGCAGCTTCATCTCGAACACTGAAGCTTTCTTT
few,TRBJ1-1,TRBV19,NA,CATQRIGEAFF,TGTGCCACCCAAAGGATTGGTGAAGCTTTCTTT
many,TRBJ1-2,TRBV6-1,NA,CASSPRTERTNYGYTF,TGTGCCAGCAGTCCCCGGACGGAAAGGACGAACTATGGCTACACCTTC
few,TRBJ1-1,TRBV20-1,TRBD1,CSAPGQGGTEAFF,TGCAGTGCTCCGGGACAGGGGGGTACTGAAGCTTTCTTT
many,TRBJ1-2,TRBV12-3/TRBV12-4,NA,CASSFGYYGYTF,TGTGCCAGCAGTTTCGGGTACTATGGCTACACCTTC
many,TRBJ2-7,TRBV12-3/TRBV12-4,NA,CASSLGVGFEQYF,TGTGCCAGCAGCTTAGGGGTTGGGTTCGAGCAGTACTTC
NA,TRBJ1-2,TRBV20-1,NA,CSALRGARYTF,TGCAGTGCCCTTCGGGGGGCTCGCTACACCTTC
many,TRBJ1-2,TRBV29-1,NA,CSVSLRLNYGYTF,TGCAGCGTTTCTCTACGTCTTAACTATGGCTACACCTTC
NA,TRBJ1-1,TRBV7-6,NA,CASSPPETGNTEAFF,TGTGCCAGCAGCCCACCCGAAACAGGGAACACTGAAGCTTTCTTT
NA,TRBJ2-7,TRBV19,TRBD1,CASSIGTGGDRKQYF,TGTGCCAGTAGTATAGGGACAGGGGGCGATCGGAAGCAGTACTTC
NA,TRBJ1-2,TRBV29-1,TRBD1,CSVKTGFGYTF,TGCAGCGTTAAGACAGGGTTTGGCTACACCTTC
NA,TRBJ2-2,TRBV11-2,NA,CASSPLSEFSGELFF,TGTGCCAGCAGCCCCTTGTCCGAGTTCTCCGGGGAGCTGTTTTTT
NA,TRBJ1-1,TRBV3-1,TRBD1,CASIETGRNTEAFF,TGTGCCAGCATCGAGACAGGGAGGAACACTGAAGCTTTCTTT
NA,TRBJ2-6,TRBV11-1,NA,CASSLLGSSSGANVLTF,TGTGCCAGCAGCTTGTTGGGCAGTAGCTCTGGGGCCAACGTCCTGACTTTC
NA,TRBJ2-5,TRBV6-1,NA,CASSPTGSGTQYF,TGTGCCAGCAGTCCGACAGGCAGCGGGACCCAGTACTTC
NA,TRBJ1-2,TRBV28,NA,CASSIFGTPGGGCTF,TGTGCCAGCAGTATATTCGGGACCCCTGGAGGTGGCTGCACCTTC
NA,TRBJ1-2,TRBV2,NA,CASTDNQAIGGYTF,TGTGCCAGCACGGATAATCAGGCTATCGGGGGCTACACCTTC
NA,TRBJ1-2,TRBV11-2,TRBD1,CASSSLGQGRINYGYTF,TGTGCCAGCAGTTCGCTCGGACAGGGGCGAATTAACTATGGCTACACCTTC
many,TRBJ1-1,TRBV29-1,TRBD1,CSVGQGHTEAFF,TGCAGCGTTGGACAGGGGCACACTGAAGCTTTCTTT
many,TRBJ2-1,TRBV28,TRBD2,CASSLSGRGNEQFF,TGTGCCAGCAGTTTAAGCGGGAGGGGCAATGAGCAGTTCTTC
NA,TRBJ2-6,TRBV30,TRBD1,CAWSGQGGIYSGANVLTF,TGTGCCTGGAGCGGACAGGGAGGTATATACTCTGGGGCCAACGTCCTGACTTTC
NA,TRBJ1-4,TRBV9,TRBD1,CASSAGDRAYEKLFF,TGTGCCAGCAGCGCGGGGGACAGGGCCTACGAAAAACTGTTTTTT
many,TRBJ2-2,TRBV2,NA,CASWANTGELFF,TGTGCCAGCTGGGCGAACACCGGGGAGCTGTTTTTT
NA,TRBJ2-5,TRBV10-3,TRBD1,CATRTGLDQETQYF,TGTGCCACCCGGACAGGGTTGGATCAAGAGACCCAGTACTTC
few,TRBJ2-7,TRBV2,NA,CASSPAQGEGYEQYF,TGTGCCAGCAGCCCCGCGCAGGGAGAAGGCTACGAGCAGTACTTC
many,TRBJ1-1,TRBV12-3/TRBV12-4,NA,CASSTGVHTEAFF,TGTGCCAGCAGTACCGGGGTTCACACTGAAGCTTTCTTT
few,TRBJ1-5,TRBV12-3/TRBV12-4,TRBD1,CASSSGTGTGNQPQHF,TGTGCCAGCAGTTCCGGGACAGGGACAGGCAATCAGCCCCAGCATTTT
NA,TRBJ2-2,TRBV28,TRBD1,CATSDRATGELFF,TGTGCCACTTCGGACAGGGCCACCGGGGAGCTGTTTTTT